These 10 T cell receptor beta chains originate from one sample sequenced in a study of regulatory T cells in long-lasting Graves disease. Building the TCR beta libraries relied on iRepertoire HTBI primers, and CDR3 regions underwent Arm-PCR. TCRdb reprocessed the multiplex PCR reads via MiXCR and lists one record per CDR3 protein. The sample records approximately 400,000 distinct CDR3 sequences, approximately 12% being singletons. This sample's time point: newly diagnosed GD, antithyroid drugs for less than 3 months. Construction of the TCR library relied on RNA isolated from PBMCs. A further study also used this sample, focusing on T cells in Graves' hyperthyroidism and ophthalmopathy.

The sample here was peripheral blood mononuclear cells (PBMCs), taken at new diagnosis, from a patient treated with antithyroid drugs. The receptors shown here come from a woman younger than 30 with Graves disease.

Ten or more counts support this clonotype. The chain couples TRBV10-3 to TRBJ2-1; TRBD2 matches at 9 bases. This CDR3 is built from 15 residues. Trimming cost V 4 bases and J 2 bases; bases outside gene matches: 3. Germline V CDR1 and CDR2: ENHRY, SYGVKD. The CDR3 DNA sequence: TGTGCCATCAGTGGAGCGGGGGGCCCCTACAATGAGCAGTTCTTC. As protein: CAISGAGGPYNEQFF.

This chain uses TRBV28 with TRBJ2-7, with TRBD1 matching 7 bases. After removal of 7 bases from V and 4 bases from J, the junction contained 16 bases not matched to a gene. Germline values: CDR1 MDHEN, CDR2 SYDVKM. The CDR3 consists of 16 residues. CDR3 sequence (DNA): TGTGCCAGCAAAGCTAAAGCAGGACAGGACTTATACGAGCAGTACGTC. Translating gives CASKAKAGQDLYEQYV.

This clonotype showed up just a few times. The chain is built from TRBV9 and TRBJ1-4; 7 positions match TRBD1. J lost 7 bases, V lost 3 bases, and 12 bases had no gene match. This CDR3 has 16 residues. CDR1 SGDLS and CDR2 YYNGEE come from the germline V gene. CDR3 region: CASSALRGGWGEKLFF. In nucleotides, the CDR3 is TGTGCCAGCAGCGCCTTACGAGGGGGCTGGGGTGAAAAACTGTTTTTT.

Regarding this clonotype: The junction and the germline gene differ at one end; a read error may be behind it. The chain employs TRBV19 and TRBJ1-1; D is uncertain. The CDR3 runs to 16 residues. CDR1 LNHDA and CDR2 SQIVND come from the germline V gene (reference sequence). DNA for the CDR3: TGTGTCAGTAGGGCGGGGAGGGTGAGACCGATGAGAGAAGCTTTCTTT. Its protein product is CVSRAGRVRPMREAFF.

This clonotype was recorded a few times. The genes are TRBV30 and TRBJ1-6; 7 bases match TRBD1. The trim removed 0 bases at V and 9 bases at J, leaving 8 bases unmatched. Per germline, CDR1 GTSNPN and CDR2 SVGIG (reference sequence). This CDR3 contains 15 residues. The CDR3 nucleotides are TGTGCCTGGAGTGTACGGGGCAGGGGGATTTCACCCCTCCACTTT. Its translation is CAWSVRGRGISPLHF.

Turning to this clonotype: Given a far larger clone just one base away, this is likely a sequencing read error. The J gene is TRBJ2-1, the V gene TRBV6-2 or TRBV6-3; 8 bases line up with TRBD2. This CDR3 is 16 amino acids long. J gave up 2 bases and V 5 bases, and 8 bases lay outside the gene matches. Germline V gene lookup returns CDR1 MNHEY and CDR2 SVGEGT. CDR3 nucleotides: TGTGCCAGCAGTCCCGCCCCGCGGGAGGCCTACAATGAGCAGTTCTTC. The encoded protein is CASSPAPREAYNEQFF.

This chain connects TRBV4-3 to TRBJ2-1; D unresolved. The length of the CDR3 is 13 residues. The germline V gene encodes CDR1 LGHNA and CDR2 YSLEER. The germline V and J ends were trimmed by 1 base and 3 bases, with 4 bases remaining between them. The CDR3, as DNA: TGCGCCAGCAGCCAAGCTCTCTACAATGAGCAGTTCTTC. Translation: CASSQALYNEQFF.

This clonotype appeared many times. The chain combines TRBV7-9 with TRBJ1-2; 7 bases line up with TRBD1. In germline, CDR1 is SEHNR, CDR2 FQNEAQ (reference sequence). V lost 8 bases to trimming and J lost 4 bases; unmatched junction nucleotides: 7. There are 13 residues in the CDR3. The CDR3 DNA reads as TGTGCCAGCGGCACGGGACAGACCTATGGCTACACCTTC. Residues: CASGTGQTYGYTF.

The CDR3 loop reads CASSVQEWGIYEQYF. DNA of the CDR3: TGTGCCAGTAGTGTGCAGGAGTGGGGGATCTACGAGCAGTACTTC. V usage is TRBV19 and J usage is TRBJ2-7; D may correspond to TRBD1 or TRBD2 (5 bases each). V lost 5 bases and J lost 3, with 17 bases in between. Germline V gene data show CDR1 as LNHDA and CDR2 as SQIVND (reference sequence). This CDR3 is 15 amino acids long.

Concerning this clonotype itself: A much larger clone lies one base from this, so it may be a read error. The chain joins TRBV15 to TRBJ2-2; D is perhaps TRBD1 (5 bases). CDR1 is LNHNV, CDR2 YYDKDF, per germline (reference sequence). This CDR3 region has 15 residues. CDR3 loop: CGTSRERQFTGELFF. The DNA of the CDR3 is TGTGGCACCAGCAGAGAAAGACAGTTTACTGGGGAGCTGTTTTTT.